This T cell receptor beta chain originates from a study of technical replicates of blood from a few donors (dated by TCRdb to about 2017). Only one count was recorded for this clone. There is no known antigen for this receptor. No much larger clone is present one base from it, and per-base qualities are unavailable. Receptors were amplified or captured by the immunoSEQ multiplex PCR assay. The immuneACCESS repertoire file appears here via TCRdb, limited to in-frame rearrangements. These files lack a portion of the clones; in checked studies, under half of the deficit traces to unresolved V genes, and the cause of the others is not known. Counted in this sample were roughly 50,000 clones; around 93% of them appeared once. Jointly, the top ten make up about 3.9% of the sample. The germline V gene sets CDR1 to SQVTM and CDR2 to ANQGSEA. The CDR3, cysteine through phenylalanine, is 11 amino acids long. The retained sequence is limited to the CDR3, 33 bases, with the frame set at the first base. Here V drops 5 bases and J drops 6 bases, and the junction holds 1 base not matched to any gene.

The material sequenced was PBMCs. The chain uses TRBV29-1 and TRBJ2-1, with 7 central nucleotides matching TRBD2. The clonotype was recovered from a human donor in good health. Some clones in this sample may be carry-over from other donors' samples. The CDR3 in this case is CSVWEGNEQFF. The DNA sequence is as follows: TGCAGCGTTTGGGAGGGCAATGAGCAGTTCTTC.